This is a list of T cell receptor beta chains from one sample in a study of identical twins. TCRdb re-called the 5' RACE reads with MiXCR, one entry per CDR3 protein. The repertoire holds approximately 600,000 distinct CDR3 sequences, with over 8.5% as singletons. These data also formed part of another study, on yellow fever vaccine responses in identical twins.

The sequenced sample was PBMCs. These receptors originate from a woman younger than 30 in good health. The CDR3 runs from the conserved cysteine through the conserved F or W. D genes are given only for firm matches. Clone sizes are given selectively: once, few, many, or a class where the clone is expanded.

V: TRBV12-3/TRBV12-4
J: TRBJ1-5
size: many
D: TRBD1
DNA: TGTGCCAGCAGTTTCTTTATGGGACAGGGGAATCAGCCCCAGCATTTT
CDR3: CASSFFMGQGNQPQHF

V: TRBV5-1
J: TRBJ2-7
size: few
D: .
DNA: TGCGCCAGCAGCTCAAAGGCCGGGACCTCCTACGAGCAGTACTTC
CDR3: CASSSKAGTSYEQYF

V: TRBV24-1
J: TRBJ2-2
size: many
D: .
DNA: TGTGCCACCAGTGAGACAGGGAACACCGGGGAGCTGTTTTTT
CDR3: CATSETGNTGELFF

V: TRBV10-3
J: TRBJ1-2
size: many
D: .
DNA: TGTGCCATCAGTGAGTCAACAGGGCCAGGTTTGCGGGGAGGCTACACCTTC
CDR3: CAISESTGPGLRGGYTF

V: TRBV6-1
J: TRBJ2-5
size: .
D: .
DNA: TGTGCCAGCAGCACCCGGACAGACCAAGAGACCCAGTACTTC
CDR3: CASSTRTDQETQYF

V: TRBV6-4
J: TRBJ2-1
size: .
D: TRBD2
DNA: TGTGCCAGCAGTGACACTAGCGGGAGTAGGTATGAGCAGTTCTTC
CDR3: CASSDTSGSRYEQFF

V: TRBV3-1
J: TRBJ1-1
size: .
D: TRBD1
DNA: TGTGCCAGCAGCCAGCCTGGACAGGGTATGCCTGAAGCTTTCTTT
CDR3: CASSQPGQGMPEAFF

V: TRBV20-1
J: TRBJ2-7
size: .
D: TRBD2
DNA: TGCAGTGCAATCGGACTAGCGGACTACTACGAGCAGTACTTC
CDR3: CSAIGLADYYEQYF

V: TRBV7-9
J: TRBJ2-1
size: few
D: TRBD2
DNA: TGTGCCAGCAGCAAAGCGGGGACCTCCTACAATGAGCAGTTCTTC
CDR3: CASSKAGTSYNEQFF

V: TRBV9
J: TRBJ2-1
size: .
D: .
DNA: TGTGCCAGCAGCGCCCTCCGGGAGCAGTTCTTC
CDR3: CASSALREQFF

V: TRBV7-9
J: TRBJ2-1
size: many
D: TRBD2
DNA: TGTGCCAGCAGTTCCACGAGCGGGAACTACAATGAGCAGTTCTTC
CDR3: CASSSTSGNYNEQFF

V: TRBV3-1
J: TRBJ2-6
size: many
D: .
DNA: TGTGCCAGCAGCCCCTCGGGTCAGGCGGCCAACGTCCTGACTTTC
CDR3: CASSPSGQAANVLTF

V: TRBV6-2/TRBV6-3
J: TRBJ2-2
size: many
D: TRBD1
DNA: TGTGCCAGCAGGGGACAGGGGATCACCGGGGAGCTGTTTTTT
CDR3: CASRGQGITGELFF

V: TRBV6-1
J: TRBJ2-7
size: few
D: TRBD1
DNA: TGTGCCAGCAGGGACAGGGTCTCCTACGAGCAGTACTTC
CDR3: CASRDRVSYEQYF

V: TRBV28
J: TRBJ2-3
size: many
D: TRBD1
DNA: TGTGCCAGCAGGTTGACAGGGGGAACAGATACGCAGTATTTT
CDR3: CASRLTGGTDTQYF

V: TRBV5-1
J: TRBJ2-3
size: many
D: .
DNA: TGCGCCAGCGGGGCCTCGGTGGATACGCAGTATTTT
CDR3: CASGASVDTQYF

V: TRBV18
J: TRBJ2-5
size: .
D: .
DNA: TGTGCCAGCTCAGGGGAATCGCGTCAAGAGACCCAGTACTTC
CDR3: CASSGESRQETQYF